These 28 T cell receptor beta chains originate from one sample sequenced in a study of blood T cell repertoires in COVID-19. Generated by immunoSEQ multiplex PCR, the TCRdb table keeps only in-frame clones and is missing some. The data contain about 260,000 clones, about 85% of them singletons. What was sequenced was peripheral blood. The origin of the receptors is a man aged 60 to 75 who had recovered from COVID-19.

This rearrangement joins TRBV5-1 to TRBJ1-5; 8 bases are shared with TRBD1. The trim removed 0 bases at V and 1 base at J, leaving 3 bases unmatched. The CDR3 is 16 amino acids. Germline V lookup: CDR1 SGHRS, CDR2 YFSETQ. The CDR3 DNA sequence: TGCGCCAGCAGCTTGGGGCAGGGGGCGAGCAATCAGCCCCAGCATTTT. Translation gives CASSLGQGASNQPQHF. Combining the CDR3 with reference TRBV5-1 and TRBJ1-5 gives the whole variable domain KAGVTQTPRYLIKTRGQQVTLSCSPISGHRSVSWYQQTPGQGLQFLFEYFSETQRNKGNFPGRFSGRQFSNSRSEMNVSTLELGDSALYLCASSLGQGASNQPQHFGDGTRLSIL.

The J gene is TRBJ1-5, the V gene TRBV18, with D unresolved. Germline values: CDR1 KGHSH, CDR2 LQKENI. This CDR3 is 14 amino acids long. V was trimmed by 6 bases and J by 10 bases, leaving 19 bases between them. CDR3 DNA sequence: TGTGCCAGCTCGTCGGGTCCCCAAGGTCTTCCCCAGCATTTT. Encoded protein: CASSSGPQGLPQHF.

This chain joins TRBV3-1 (or the pseudogene TRBV3-2) and TRBJ2-3; TRBD2 aligns across 9 bases. V was pared by 3 bases and J by 2 bases, with 12 bases of the junction left unmatched. Germline V gene data show CDR1 as LGHDT and CDR2 as YNNKEL (reference sequence). There are 18 residues in the CDR3. The CDR3 spells CASSHALAGATPTDTQYF. CDR3 sequence (DNA): TGTGCCAGCAGCCATGCTTTAGCGGGGGCTACCCCCACAGATACGCAGTATTTT.

The chain is built from TRBV7-2 and TRBJ2-4; 9 nucleotides line up with TRBD1. V was pared by 4 bases and J by 0 bases, with 7 bases of the junction left unmatched. Germline V gene sequence: CDR1 SGHTA, CDR2 FQGNSA. CDR3 length: 17 residues. CDR3 residues: CASSSSSGQGAKNIQYF. The DNA of the CDR3 is TGTGCCAGCAGCTCAAGCTCGGGACAGGGAGCCAAAAACATTCAGTACTTC. The complete variable domain, with remaining parts taken from reference TRBV7-2 and TRBJ2-4, reads GAGVSQSPSNKVTEKGKDVELRCDPISGHTALYWYRQSLGQGLEFLIYFQGNSAPDKSGLPSDRFSAERTGGSVSTLTIQRTQQEDSAVYLCASSSSSGQGAKNIQYFGAGTRLSVL.

The chain couples TRBV2 to TRBJ1-5; D is undetermined. The CDR3 consists of 15 residues. V was cut by 1 base and J by 2 bases, with 9 bases left in between. Germline values: CDR1 SNHLY, CDR2 FYNNEI. DNA of the CDR3: TGTGCCAGCAGTGAAGACAGCGGGGGCAATCAGCCCCAGCATTTT. Residues: CASSEDSGGNQPQHF.

The chain joins TRBV5-1 to TRBJ2-2, with 11 bases identical to TRBD1. This CDR3 is 14 amino acids long. Germline CDR1 SGHRS, CDR2 YFSETQ. Trimming took 4 bases from V and 6 from J; bases not matched to a gene: 2. The CDR3 sequence is CASSRTGGPGELFF. DNA for the CDR3: TGCGCCAGCAGCCGGACAGGGGGCCCCGGGGAGCTGTTTTTT.

The rearrangement joins TRBV5-8 to TRBJ2-4; 8 positions match TRBD1. Looked up from germline, CDR1 is SGHTS and CDR2 is YDEGEE. The V and J ends lost 2 bases and 9 bases, in that order; junction bases with no gene match: 4. The CDR3 contains 13 residues. CDR3 DNA sequence: TGTGCCAGCAGCTTTAGGACAGGGAGCATTCAGTACTTC. It translates to CASSFRTGSIQYF.

The rearrangement uses TRBV18 and TRBJ2-7, with D possibly being TRBD1 (5 bases). The germline gives CDR1 KGHSH, CDR2 LQKENI. V was cut by 3 bases and J by 3 bases, with 12 bases left in between. The CDR3 length is 14 residues. In DNA form, the CDR3 reads TGTGCCAGCTCACCGGCGCAGGGAATCTACGAGCAGTACTTC. Its translation is CASSPAQGIYEQYF. The full variable domain, rest sourced from reference TRBV18 and TRBJ2-7, is NAGVMQNPRHLVRRRGQEARLRCSPMKGHSHVYWYRQLPEEGLKFMVYLQKENIIDESGMPKERFSAEFPKEGPSILRIQQVVRGDSAAYFCASSPAQGIYEQYFGPGTRLTVT.

The chain uses TRBV5-1 and TRBJ1-4, with D possibly TRBD1 on 6 matching bases. Per the germline V gene, CDR1 is SGHRS and CDR2 is YFSETQ. V lost 5 bases to trimming and J lost 2 bases, with 10 bases between them. The CDR3 contains 14 residues. CDR3 protein: CASRLGGTNEKLFF. The CDR3 DNA follows: TGCGCCAGCAGACTTGGGGGCACTAATGAAAAACTGTTTTTT.

The V gene is TRBV9, the J gene TRBJ1-1, with 9 bases that match TRBD1. V gave up 0 bases and J gave up 6 bases; unmatched junction bases: 9. Germline CDR1 is SGDLS and CDR2 is YYNGEE. CDR3 length: 16 amino acids. CDR3 nucleotides: TGTGCCAGCAGCGTAGAGGGACAGGGTTTCTTAGCTGAAGCTTTCTTT. It yields the protein CASSVEGQGFLAEAFF.

This chain links TRBV7-9 with TRBJ2-2; D might be TRBD1 (6 bases). CDR3 size: 16 residues. Trimming cost V 5 bases and J 0 bases, with 13 bases left between them. Germline loops: CDR1 SEHNR, CDR2 FQNEAQ (reference sequence). The CDR3 DNA follows: TGTGCCAGCAGCGCCCAGGGGCCCACGAACACCGGGGAGCTGTTTTTT. It translates to CASSAQGPTNTGELFF. The full variable domain, its missing parts supplied by reference TRBV7-9 and TRBJ2-2, is DTGVSQNPRHKITKRGQNVTFRCDPISEHNRLYWYRQTLGQGPEFLTYFQNEAQLEKSRLLSDRFSAERPKGSFSTLEIQRTEQGDSAMYLCASSAQGPTNTGELFFGEGSRLTVL.

The chain couples TRBV4-1 to TRBJ2-5; D gene unclear. Trimming cost V 0 bases and J 2 bases, with 7 bases left between them. Germline lookup yields CDR1 MGHRA and CDR2 YSYEKL. The CDR3 consists of 14 residues. The CDR3 bases are TGCGCCAGCAGCCAAGAGGGCAGACAAGAGACCCAGTACTTC. Translated, it gives CASSQEGRQETQYF.

The chain couples TRBV7-2 to TRBJ1-6, with 10 nucleotides matching TRBD1. The CDR3 has 17 residues. CDR1 is SGHTA and CDR2 is FQGNSA in the germline V gene. V lost 2 bases and J lost 6; bases outside the gene matches: 7. Here the CDR3 DNA reads TGTGCCAGCAGCTTACCCCAAAGGACAGGGGGTAATTCACCCCTCCACTTT. It codes for CASSLPQRTGGNSPLHF. Combining the CDR3 with reference TRBV7-2 and TRBJ1-6 gives the whole variable domain GAGVSQSPSNKVTEKGKDVELRCDPISGHTALYWYRQSLGQGLEFLIYFQGNSAPDKSGLPSDRFSAERTGGSVSTLTIQRTQQEDSAVYLCASSLPQRTGGNSPLHFGNGTRLTVT.

The chain employs TRBV3-1 (or the pseudogene TRBV3-2) and TRBJ2-7, with a possible D match to TRBD2 (8 bases). CDR3 length: 16 amino acids. The germline V gene has CDR1 LGHDT and CDR2 YNNKEL (reference sequence). V dropped 2 bases and J dropped 0 bases, with 14 bases sitting between them. The CDR3 spells CASSQSGGDSSYEQYF. In DNA, the CDR3 is TGTGCCAGCAGCCAATCCGGGGGGGACAGCTCCTACGAGCAGTACTTC.

Note on this clone: One end of the junction fails to match germline, which may point to a read error. The gene calls are TRBV7-6 and TRBJ2-1, with 12 bases aligning to TRBD2. This CDR3 region has 15 residues. Germline V lookup: CDR1 SGHVS, CDR2 FNYEAQ. CDR3 coding DNA: TGTGCCAGCAGCCTAGCGGGGGGGTTTTACAATGAGCAGTTCTTC. Residues: CASSLAGGFYNEQFF.

This chain joins TRBV27 and TRBJ1-3, with TRBD1 matching over 7 bases. The V and J ends lost 5 bases and 0 bases, in that order; junction bases with no gene match: 10. CDR1 MNHEY and CDR2 SMNVEV come from the germline V gene (reference sequence). There are 17 residues in the CDR3. The CDR3, as DNA: TGTGCCAGCAGTCTACGACAGGGCCCAAACTCTGGAAACACCATATATTTT. Its protein product is CASSLRQGPNSGNTIYF.

The gene calls are TRBV7-2 and TRBJ1-2; tentatively, D is TRBD1 (6 bases). The CDR3 length is 13 residues. Trimming took 1 base from V and 8 from J, leaving 11 bases between them. The germline gives CDR1 SGHTA, CDR2 FQGNSA. The chain's CDR3 is CASSLGQVYGYTF. CDR3 bases: TGTGCCAGCAGCTTAGGACAGGTTTACGGCTACACCTTC.

The chain is built from TRBV5-1 and TRBJ1-5; the D gene is possibly TRBD1 (6 bases). Trimming took 4 bases from V and 1 from J, leaving 12 bases between them. CDR3 length: 15 amino acids. The germline gives CDR1 SGHRS, CDR2 YFSETQ. CDR3 coding DNA: TGCGCCAGCAGCCTTTCAGGGGAAAGCAATCAGCCCCAGCATTTT. Amino acid sequence: CASSLSGESNQPQHF.

As to this clone: At one of its ends the junction is not consistent with the germline gene, which may arise from a read error. This chain connects TRBV7-7 to TRBJ2-1; 7 nucleotides line up with TRBD2. CDR1 and CDR2 (germline): SSHAT, FNYEAQ (reference sequence). The CDR3 sequence is 13 residues long. The CDR3 nucleotides are TGTGCTAGCAGCTTCCCGGGCGGGGGTGAGCAGTTCTTC. Translation gives CASSFPGGGEQFF.

This clone was seen a single time. V usage is TRBV27 and J usage is TRBJ2-3; D is uncertain. CDR3 length: 12 amino acids. From germline, CDR1 is MNHEY and CDR2 SMNVEV (reference sequence). V lost 8 bases to trimming and J lost 2 bases, with 8 bases between them. The CDR3 protein is CASGPLTDTQYF. As DNA, the CDR3 is TGTGCCAGCGGGCCACTCACAGATACGCAGTATTTT.

The rearrangement links TRBV7-8 to TRBJ2-5, with TRBD2 matching 14 bases. With 5 bases clipped from V and 2 bases from J, the junction kept 10 bases outside the gene matches. The length of the CDR3 is 18 residues. Germline assignment: CDR1 SGHVS and CDR2 FQNEAQ. CDR3 DNA: TGTGCCAGCAGCCCACCCCTGGGACTAGCGGGGGCTCAAGAGACCCAGTACTTC. This translates into CASSPPLGLAGAQETQYF. The complete variable domain, with remaining parts taken from reference TRBV7-8 and TRBJ2-5, reads GAGVSQSPRYKVAKRGQDVALRCDPISGHVSLFWYQQALGQGPEFLTYFQNEAQLDKSGLPSDRFFAERPEGSVSTLKIQRTQQEDSAVYLCASSPPLGLAGAQETQYFGPGTRLLVL.

The CDR3, as DNA: TGTGCCTGGAGTGTAAAAGGGGGACAGGGGCGTTGGGAGCAGTTCTTC. Encoded protein: CAWSVKGGQGRWEQFF. The chain has TRBV30 and TRBJ2-1, with 10 bases lining up with TRBD1. Trimming cost V 0 bases and J 10 bases; bases outside gene matches: 12. The germline CDR1 and CDR2 sequences are GTSNPN and SVGIG (reference sequence). The CDR3 extends over 16 amino acids.

The chain joins TRBV7-8 to TRBJ2-5; maybe TRBD2 (6 bases). Per germline, CDR1 SGHVS and CDR2 FQNEAQ. With 10 bases removed from V and 4 bases from J, the gap between germline ends came to 19 bases. The CDR3 covers 14 residues. CDR3 region: CATKGSRGGETQYF. In nucleotides, the CDR3 is TGTGCCACCAAGGGATCGCGGGGCGGAGAGACCCAGTACTTC.

The chain recombines TRBV20-1 with TRBJ1-2, with D possibly being TRBD1 (5 bases). The CDR3 sequence is 11 residues long. Per germline, CDR1 DFQATT and CDR2 SNEGSKA (reference sequence). Trimming pared 8 bases from V and 4 bases from J, leaving 11 bases between. The CDR3 coding sequence is TGCAGTTCCAGGGTTAGCTATGGCTACACCTTC. Amino acid sequence: CSSRVSYGYTF.

The rearrangement uses TRBV24-1 and TRBJ2-5; 8 nucleotides align to TRBD1. Germline lookup yields CDR1 KGHDR and CDR2 SFDVKD. The CDR3 has 17 residues. Unmatched junction bases numbered 12, after V lost 3 bases and J lost 4 bases. The CDR3 loop reads CATSDPDDRGRRETQYF. CDR3 in DNA: TGTGCCACCAGTGATCCAGATGACAGGGGTAGGCGAGAGACCCAGTACTTC.

V gene TRBV2 combines with J gene TRBJ1-5; TRBD1 matches 8 bases. With 6 bases clipped from V and 2 bases from J, the junction kept 3 bases outside the gene matches. The CDR3 covers 14 residues. CDR1 and CDR2 (germline): SNHLY, FYNNEI. In DNA, the CDR3 is TGTGCCAGCAGCCAGGGACAGGGCAATCAGCCCCAGCATTTT. Amino acids: CASSQGQGNQPQHF.

J is TRBJ2-3 and V is TRBV11-3; 11 bases are a match to TRBD1. With V trimmed by 1 base and J by 4 bases, 4 bases remained unmatched. Germline assignment: CDR1 SGHNT and CDR2 YENEEA. There are 16 residues in the CDR3. CDR3 sequence reads: CASSLGGQGVSDTQYF. For the CDR3, the DNA is TGTGCCAGCAGCTTAGGGGGACAGGGGGTATCAGATACGCAGTATTTT. Full variable domain (missing parts from reference TRBV11-3 and TRBJ2-3): EAGVVQSPRYKIIEKKQPVAFWCNPISGHNTLYWYLQNLGQGPELLIRYENEEAVDDSQLPKDRFSAERLKGVDSTLKIQPAELGDSAVYLCASSLGGQGVSDTQYFGPGTRLTVL.

The chain is built from TRBV19 and TRBJ1-2, with TRBD1 matching 9 bases. The V gene's germline CDR1 is LNHDA and CDR2 SQIVND (reference sequence). The CDR3 covers 15 residues. Trimming cost V 5 bases and J 7 bases; bases outside gene matches: 11. The CDR3 sequence is CASSQGDRVLSGYTF. In DNA form, the CDR3 reads TGTGCCAGTAGTCAAGGGGACAGGGTTTTGTCTGGCTACACCTTC. The whole variable domain, remainder taken from reference TRBV19 and TRBJ1-2, is DGGITQSPKYLFRKEGQNVTLSCEQNLNHDAMYWYRQDPGQGLRLIYYSQIVNDFQKGDIAEGYSVSREKKESFPLTVTSAQKNPTAFYLCASSQGDRVLSGYTFGSGTRLTVV.